This T cell receptor (beta chain) was identified in a study of CD4 T cells in relation to SARS-CoV-2 and coronaviruses. Concerning this clone: Its specificity is unknown.

CDR1 is SGHAT, CDR2 FQDESV, per germline (reference sequence). The CDR3 totals 14 residues. Trimming shortened V by 5 bases and J by 0 bases, and 9 bases separated the two germline ends. Unexposed donor CD4+ T cells date from about 2010-2019, before the COVID-19 pandemic. Isolation of CD4+ T cells took place after 10 days in culture. Data came from immunoSEQ multiplex PCR; TCRdb stores just in-frame clones and leaves some out. The sample includes under 13,000 clones, about three quarters of them seen just once. This clonotype was obtained from a human donor in good health. The sequenced material came from CD4+ T cells from PBMCs, cultured in vitro. The chain combines TRBV11-1 with TRBJ2-3, with D perhaps TRBD1 (5 bases). The CDR3 DNA is TGTGCCAGCAGCCCTGGGGCGAGCACAGATACGCAGTATTTT. Translating it yields CASSPGASTDTQYF.